What follows are 8 T cell receptor beta chains derived from one specimen sequenced in a study of shared clonotypes between healthy human individuals. Some clones are missing from TCRdb's copy, which holds only in-frame ones; the method was immunoSEQ multiplex PCR. This table has approximately 810,000 clones, around 93% appearing once. Only CD45RO-negative cells positively selected for CCR7 counted as naive CD8 cells, so terminally differentiated effector memory CD45RA+ cells were excluded. The specimen sequenced was naive CD8+ T cells sorted from blood. The receptors here all came from a man between 25 and 39 years old in good health.

The rearrangement joins TRBV5-6 to TRBJ1-2, with D maybe TRBD1 (5 bases). Per germline, CDR1 SGHDT and CDR2 YYEEEE. The CDR3 has 12 residues. The V end was cut by 2 bases, the J end by 8 bases, with 10 bases between. Written as DNA, the CDR3 is TGTGCCAGCAGCTTAGGGGCACTCGGCTACACCTTC. It codes for CASSLGALGYTF.

V and J are TRBV6-5 and TRBJ2-1; D gene unclear. The CDR3 runs to 11 residues. The V gene's germline CDR1 is MNHEY and CDR2 SVGAGI. Trimming removed 2 bases at V and 8 bases at J, with 4 bases between. DNA for the CDR3: TGTGCCAGCAGTTACGCGGATGAGCAGTTCTTC. It codes for CASSYADEQFF.

Remarks on this clone: Other DNA sequences in this specimen translate into the identical CDR3. The chain combines TRBV6-5 with TRBJ2-1; D possibly corresponds to TRBD1 (5 bases). CDR3 length: 12 residues. Trimming removed 2 bases from V and 8 bases from J, with 7 bases in between. CDR1 is MNHEY, CDR2 SVGAGI, per germline. The CDR3 DNA sequence: TGTGCCAGCAGTTACACAGGTGATGAGCAGTTCTTC. Encoded protein: CASSYTGDEQFF.

The gene calls are TRBV29-1 and TRBJ1-2, with 7 bases matching TRBD1. The CDR3 is 13 residues long. With V trimmed by 3 bases and J by 6 bases, 7 bases remained unmatched. From germline, CDR1 is SQVTM and CDR2 ANQGSEA. The CDR3 spells CSVETGRTDGYTF. CDR3 DNA sequence: TGCAGCGTTGAGACAGGGAGGACGGATGGCTACACCTTC.

This chain links TRBV4-1 with TRBJ1-2, with D perhaps matching TRBD1 (5 bases). This CDR3 is 16 amino acids long. V was pared by 0 bases and J by 5 bases, with 16 bases between. Germline-derived CDR1 and CDR2 are MGHRA and YSYEKL. Written as DNA, the CDR3 is TGCGCCAGCAGCCAAGATCGGGCAGGGACTGGATATGGCTACACCTTC. Amino acids: CASSQDRAGTGYGYTF.

The J gene is TRBJ1-1, the V gene TRBV10-2; a possible D gene is TRBD1 (5 bases). V was shortened by 1 base and J by 1 base, with 7 bases between the two germline ends. CDR1 is WSHSY, CDR2 SAAADI, per germline. The CDR3 contains 14 residues. CDR3 in DNA: TGCGCCAGCAGTGAGTTTGACAGGAACACTGAAGCTTTCTTT. This sequence encodes CASSEFDRNTEAFF.

As for this clone: Other DNA variants within this sample encode the same CDR3. The chain links TRBV27 to TRBJ2-7; possible D gene TRBD1, 5 bases. Germline V lookup: CDR1 MNHEY, CDR2 SMNVEV (reference sequence). V lost 5 bases to trimming and J lost 0 bases, with 11 bases between them. CDR3 length: 14 residues. The CDR3: CASSLYDSSYEQYF. The CDR3 coding sequence is TGTGCCAGCAGTCTGTACGACAGCTCCTACGAGCAGTACTTC.

This chain joins TRBV27 and TRBJ2-7, with D possibly being TRBD2 (6 bases). V was clipped by 0 bases and J by 6 bases, with 12 bases between them. The CDR3 is 14 residues long. Germline CDR1 and CDR2: MNHEY and SMNVEV (reference sequence). DNA of the CDR3: TGTGCCAGCAGTTTATCCGTCAGGACTATCGAGCAGTACTTC. It is translated as CASSLSVRTIEQYF.